The 31 T cell receptor beta chains presented below share a single source sample, sequenced in a study of blood T cell repertoires in COVID-19. Data came from immunoSEQ multiplex PCR; TCRdb stores just in-frame clones and leaves some out. Of approximately 85,000 clones listed, around 89% are singletons. Sequenced material: peripheral blood. These receptors were taken from a woman of 80 years or more with active or convalescent COVID-19.

The chain carries TRBV28 and TRBJ1-6; a weak D match, TRBD1 (6 bases). The CDR3 runs 14 residues. In germline, CDR1 is MDHEN, CDR2 SYDVKM. Trimming left V 4 bases short and J 8 bases short, with 12 bases between. CDR3 in amino acids: CASSWTDSDSPLHF. CDR3 nucleotide sequence: TGTGCCAGCAGTTGGACAGACTCGGATTCACCCCTCCACTTT.

J is TRBJ1-6 and V is TRBV11-2; D unresolved. This CDR3 has 14 residues. In germline, CDR1 is SGHAT, CDR2 FQNNGV. Trimming shortened V by 1 base and J by 8 bases, and 9 bases separated the two germline ends. Here the CDR3 DNA reads TGTGCCAGCAGCTTAGGGTCAGGCTATTCACCCCTCCACTTT. Amino acid sequence: CASSLGSGYSPLHF. Using reference TRBV11-2 and TRBJ1-6 for the parts outside the CDR3, the full variable domain is EAGVAQSPRYKIIEKRQSVAFWCNPISGHATLYWYQQILGQGPKLLIQFQNNGVVDDSQLPKDRFSAERLKGVDSTLKIQPAKLEDSAVYLCASSLGSGYSPLHFGNGTRLTVT.

This rearrangement joins TRBV19 to TRBJ1-2; 8 bases agree with TRBD1. Losses at the gene ends were 5 bases for V and 7 bases for J; bases not matched to a gene: 15. CDR3 length equals 16 residues. Looked up from germline, CDR1 is LNHDA and CDR2 is SQIVND (reference sequence). The CDR3 reads CASSLSPGPQGVGYTF. The CDR3 DNA is TGTGCCAGTAGTTTGTCTCCCGGGCCACAGGGGGTTGGCTACACCTTC.

V and J are TRBV10-3 and TRBJ1-4, with a possible D match to TRBD1 (6 bases). The germline V and J ends were trimmed by 2 bases and 4 bases, with 11 bases remaining between them. The CDR3 totals 15 residues. The germline V gene encodes CDR1 ENHRY and CDR2 SYGVKD. This chain's CDR3 is CAISETGTSNEKLFF. The CDR3 DNA reads TGTGCCATCAGTGAGACCGGGACAAGTAATGAAAAACTGTTTTTT.

The chain recombines TRBV5-4 with TRBJ2-3, with 14 nucleotides matching TRBD2. V gave up 4 bases and J gave up 6 bases; unmatched junction bases: 4. Germline assignment: CDR1 SGHNT and CDR2 YYREEE (reference sequence). The length of the CDR3 is 15 residues. Here the CDR3 DNA reads TGTGCCAGCAGCACAAGACTAGCGGGGGGGGATACGCAGTATTTT. Translating gives CASSTRLAGGDTQYF.

The chain links TRBV7-2 to TRBJ1-6; no reliable D call. Trimming pared 5 bases from V and 8 bases from J, leaving 10 bases between. CDR1 and CDR2 from the germline V gene are SGHTA and FQGNSA. The CDR3 spans 13 residues. The CDR3 loop reads CASSPLLDSPLHF. Written as DNA, the CDR3 is TGTGCCAGCAGCCCACTACTTGATTCACCCCTCCACTTT. The variable domain in full, with the rest retrieved from reference TRBV7-2 and TRBJ1-6, is GAGVSQSPSNKVTEKGKDVELRCDPISGHTALYWYRQSLGQGLEFLIYFQGNSAPDKSGLPSDRFSAERTGGSVSTLTIQRTQQEDSAVYLCASSPLLDSPLHFGNGTRLTVT.

This clone has only a few counts. The V call is TRBV9, the J call TRBJ1-5, with D possibly being TRBD1 (6 bases). The CDR3 consists of 14 residues. Trimming took 2 bases from V and 3 from J, leaving 9 bases between them. CDR1 SGDLS and CDR2 YYNGEE come from the germline V gene. CDR3 sequence reads: CASSVGQTNQPQHF. CDR3 nucleotide sequence: TGTGCCAGCAGCGTCGGACAGACCAATCAGCCCCAGCATTTT.

This chain joins TRBV5-6 and TRBJ1-2; 8 positions match TRBD1. The CDR3 contains 16 residues. From germline, CDR1 is SGHDT and CDR2 YYEEEE. V lost 0 bases, J lost 4 bases, and 8 bases stayed unmatched. The CDR3, as DNA: TGTGCCAGCAGCTTGGGGCAGGGGGCGATGGGCTATGGCTACACCTTC. It encodes CASSLGQGAMGYGYTF. Full variable domain (missing parts from reference TRBV5-6 and TRBJ1-2): DAGVTQSPTHLIKTRGQQVTLRCSPKSGHDTVSWYQQALGQGPQFIFQYYEEEERQRGNFPDRFSGHQFPNYSSELNVNALLLGDSALYLCASSLGQGAMGYGYTFGSGTRLTVV.

The chain links TRBV5-1 to TRBJ2-2; tentatively, D is TRBD1 (5 bases). There are 14 residues in the CDR3. The germline V gene has CDR1 SGHRS and CDR2 YFSETQ. The ends were cut back, 2 bases at V and 1 base at J, with 6 bases in the middle. The chain's CDR3 is CASSFDRNTGELFF. Written as DNA, the CDR3 is TGCGCCAGCAGCTTCGACAGGAACACCGGGGAGCTGTTTTTT.

The chain couples TRBV14 to TRBJ2-3, with 7 bases matching TRBD2. The V gene end was trimmed by 4 bases and the J gene end by 7 bases; junction bases not matched to a gene: 8. This CDR3 spans 14 amino acids. Per germline, CDR1 SGHDN and CDR2 FVKESK. For the CDR3, the DNA is TGTGCCAGCAGCCCGGGACTACAAGCCCATACGCAGTATTTT. This encodes CASSPGLQAHTQYF. Supplemented by reference TRBV14 and TRBJ2-3, the full variable domain reads EAGVTQFPSHSVIEKGQTVTLRCDPISGHDNLYWYRRVMGKEIKFLLHFVKESKQDESGMPNNRFLAERTGGTYSTLKVQPAELEDSGVYFCASSPGLQAHTQYFGPGTRLTVL.

The J gene is TRBJ2-3, the V gene TRBV28; TRBD1 aligns across 12 bases. After removal of 7 bases from V and 4 bases from J, the junction contained 9 bases not matched to a gene. CDR1 and CDR2 (germline): MDHEN, SYDVKM. This CDR3 is built from 16 residues. CDR3 coding DNA: TGTGCCAGCATCGAGGCCGGGACAGGGGGCCCAGATACGCAGTATTTT. It codes for CASIEAGTGGPDTQYF.

The V and J genes are TRBV2 and TRBJ2-7; the D gene is possibly TRBD2 (5 bases). Germline V CDR1 and CDR2: SNHLY, FYNNEI. V was pared by 5 bases and J by 3 bases, with 11 bases between. The CDR3 has 13 amino acids. CDR3 region: CASSRNRDYEQYF. DNA for the CDR3: TGTGCCAGCAGTAGAAACCGGGACTACGAGCAGTACTTC.

The chain joins TRBV21-1 to TRBJ1-4; the table's D gene call, TRBD1, was not cross checked with the DNA. TRBV21-1 is recorded as a pseudogene. The CDR3 is 18 amino acids. CDR3 nucleotide sequence: TGTGCCAGCAGCCCCCCGGGACAGGGCGGATTGGTTAATGAAAAACTGTTTTTT. This gives the protein CASSPPGQGGLVNEKLFF.

The V call is TRBV29-1, the J call TRBJ1-1, with D possibly TRBD1 on 6 matching bases. From germline, CDR1 is SQVTM and CDR2 ANQGSEA. Deletions cut 2 bases from V and 5 bases from J, with 12 bases between. This CDR3 has 13 amino acids. CDR3: CSVERGGSTEAFF. CDR3 sequence (DNA): TGCAGCGTTGAAAGGGGGGGGTCGACTGAAGCTTTCTTT.

V usage is TRBV7-2 and J usage is TRBJ2-3; the D gene is possibly TRBD2 (5 bases). Germline V gene sequence: CDR1 SGHTA, CDR2 FQGNSA. The CDR3 loop spans 13 amino acids. The ends were cut back, 1 base at V and 3 bases at J, with 5 bases in the middle. The CDR3 DNA reads as TGTGCCAGCAGCTTAGAGCGGACAGATACGCAGTATTTT. Translated: CASSLERTDTQYF.

The chain recombines TRBV19 with TRBJ1-5, with D unclear. The V end was cut by 6 bases, the J end by 1 base, with 13 bases between. CDR1 and CDR2 from the germline V gene are LNHDA and SQIVND (reference sequence). The CDR3 has 15 residues. DNA for the CDR3: TGTGCCAGTAGAACGGAGTCTTTGAGCAATCAGCCCCAGCATTTT. It encodes CASRTESLSNQPQHF.

J is TRBJ1-1 and V is TRBV5-1, with D maybe TRBD1 (5 bases). Germline V gene sequence: CDR1 SGHRS, CDR2 YFSETQ. This CDR3 contains 15 residues. Trimming took 0 bases from V and 3 from J, leaving 12 bases between them. CDR3 DNA sequence: TGCGCCAGCAGCTTGGTCCAGGGAGGGGACACTGAAGCTTTCTTT. Protein: CASSLVQGGDTEAFF.

The chain uses TRBV5-6 and TRBJ1-2; 8 nucleotides agree with TRBD1. Germline CDR1 SGHDT, CDR2 YYEEEE. V was clipped by 4 bases and J by 2 bases; unmatched bases: 4. This CDR3 region has 14 residues. Here the CDR3 reads CASSPGQGNYGYTF. CDR3 nucleotide sequence: TGTGCCAGCAGCCCAGGACAGGGAAACTATGGCTACACCTTC.

This clone was detected once. This chain links TRBV6-2 or TRBV6-3 with TRBJ2-6; TRBD1 might be the D (5 bases). From germline, CDR1 is MNHEY and CDR2 SVGEGT. V was pared by 5 bases and J by 4 bases, with 9 bases between. The CDR3 spans 14 residues. CDR3 sequence: CASSQGSGANVLTF. As DNA, the CDR3 is TGTGCCAGCAGTCAGGGTTCGGGGGCCAACGTCCTGACTTTC.

The V call is TRBV7-8, the J call TRBJ2-1; a possible D gene is TRBD2 (5 bases). The CDR3 covers 15 residues. The V end lost 2 bases, the J end lost 10 bases, and 18 bases lay between the germline ends. Germline CDR1 and CDR2: SGHVS and FQNEAQ. The CDR3 loop reads CASSLRRVLEREQFF. CDR3 coding DNA: TGTGCCAGCAGCTTAAGGCGGGTGCTAGAACGCGAGCAGTTCTTC.

This clone has more than one count but fewer than ten. V is TRBV5-4 and J is TRBJ1-2, with D maybe TRBD1 (6 bases). Germline assignment: CDR1 SGHNT and CDR2 YYREEE (reference sequence). CDR3 length: 14 amino acids. With 4 bases removed from V and 2 bases from J, the gap between germline ends came to 12 bases. The CDR3 nucleotides are TGTGCCAGCAGCACCAACAGGGAAAACTATGGCTACACCTTC. Translation: CASSTNRENYGYTF.

The genes are TRBV28 and TRBJ2-6, with TRBD2 as a possible D gene (5 bases). Germline V lookup: CDR1 MDHEN, CDR2 SYDVKM. Trimming removed 3 bases at V and 0 bases at J, with 12 bases between. The CDR3 is 17 amino acids. CDR3 loop: CASSFSGRYSGANVLTF. The CDR3 bases are TGTGCCAGCAGTTTCAGCGGCCGATACTCTGGGGCCAACGTCCTGACTTTC.

This clone occurred a few times. The chain is built from TRBV10-3 and TRBJ2-6, with 9 bases identical to TRBD1. Per germline, CDR1 ENHRY and CDR2 SYGVKD. V trimming: 6 bases; J trimming: 3 bases; junction bases outside the gene matches: 6. The CDR3 spans 16 residues. The CDR3 nucleotides read TGTGCCATCAGAAGGACAGGGGACTTTGGGGCCAACGTCCTGACTTTC. Translated: CAIRRTGDFGANVLTF.

The gene calls are TRBV4-1 and TRBJ2-7; a possible D gene is TRBD2 (5 bases). CDR3 length equals 15 residues. Germline V lookup: CDR1 MGHRA, CDR2 YSYEKL. Trimming took 2 bases from V and 4 from J, leaving 15 bases between them. The chain's CDR3 is CASSQNSGVVYEQYF. In DNA, the CDR3 is TGCGCCAGCAGCCAAAATTCCGGGGTCGTGTACGAGCAGTACTTC.

The chain uses TRBV18 and TRBJ2-7; 7 nucleotides line up with TRBD1. With 2 bases clipped from V and 2 bases from J, the junction kept 3 bases outside the gene matches. CDR1 and CDR2 from the germline V gene are KGHSH and LQKENI. This CDR3 spans 14 amino acids. CDR3 amino acids: CASSPKTGAYEQYF. CDR3 bases: TGTGCCAGCTCACCAAAAACAGGGGCCTACGAGCAGTACTTC.

This rearrangement joins TRBV11-1 to TRBJ1-1; D not resolved. The germline V gene encodes CDR1 SGHAT and CDR2 FQDESV (reference sequence). The CDR3 length is 13 residues. V lost 1 base and J 7 bases, leaving 10 bases between the germline ends. In DNA form, the CDR3 reads TGTGCCAGCAGCTTAGGTGGAGCTGGTGAAGCTTTCTTT. As protein: CASSLGGAGEAFF. Complete variable domain (other parts from reference TRBV11-1 and TRBJ1-1): EAEVAQSPRYKITEKSQAVAFWCDPISGHATLYWYRQILGQGPELLVQFQDESVVDDSQLPKDRFSAERLKGVDSTLKIQPAELGDSAMYLCASSLGGAGEAFFGQGTRLTVV.

This clone was detected only once. The rearrangement joins TRBV7-2 to TRBJ1-2; D perhaps matches TRBD1 (6 bases). This CDR3 spans 13 amino acids. The germline gives CDR1 SGHTA, CDR2 FQGNSA. V was trimmed by 5 bases and J by 4 bases, leaving 11 bases between them. CDR3 nucleotide sequence: TGTGCCAGCAGCACAGGACAGACCTATGGCTACACCTTC. Amino acid sequence: CASSTGQTYGYTF.

The gene calls are TRBV2 and TRBJ1-1; 7 bases line up with TRBD1. From germline, CDR1 is SNHLY and CDR2 FYNNEI. The CDR3 is 13 amino acids. Trimming cost V 8 bases and J 5 bases; bases outside gene matches: 8. The CDR3 region is CASCRGLKTEAFF. The DNA of the CDR3 is TGTGCCAGCTGTAGGGGGCTTAAAACTGAAGCTTTCTTT.

The chain carries TRBV9 and TRBJ1-4; D unresolved. The CDR3 runs 17 residues. Trimming took 3 bases from V and 0 from J, leaving 15 bases between them. CDR1 and CDR2 from the germline V gene are SGDLS and YYNGEE. Written as DNA, the CDR3 is TGTGCCAGCAGCGCAGGAGCGGGGTCCGCAACTAATGAAAAACTGTTTTTT. This sequence encodes CASSAGAGSATNEKLFF.

The V gene is TRBV5-1, the J gene TRBJ1-3; D perhaps matches TRBD1 (5 bases). The length of the CDR3 is 15 residues. Germline CDR1 and CDR2: SGHRS and YFSETQ. The germline V and J ends were trimmed by 1 base and 0 bases, with 8 bases remaining between them. In DNA, the CDR3 is TGCGCCAGCAGCTTGTCAGGGAACTCTGGAAACACCATATATTTT. Translated: CASSLSGNSGNTIYF.

This chain connects TRBV6-2 or TRBV6-3 to TRBJ2-7; D possibly corresponds to TRBD2 (5 bases). V dropped 2 bases and J dropped 0 bases, with 8 bases sitting between them. Germline assignment: CDR1 MNHEY and CDR2 SVGEGT. This CDR3 is 14 amino acids long. The CDR3 here is CASSYAGNSYEQYF. CDR3 nucleotides: TGTGCCAGCAGTTACGCGGGTAACTCCTACGAGCAGTACTTC.